This TCR beta chain was observed in a study of Graves' ophthalmopathy and Graves' hyperthyroidism. As the template, RNA transcripts were used to amplify TCR beta CDR3 regions. Second-round multiplex PCR came after first-round RT-PCR with HTBI primers. TCRdb processed the multiplex PCR reads anew with MiXCR; each CDR3 protein has one entry. The sample holds 650,000 to 900,000 distinct CDR3 sequences, around 40% seen once. General study findings and limits: Among expanded thyroid clonotypes above 0.001 frequency, most also occurred in blood.

This clonotype was observed a few times. Its matching antigen is unknown. This CDR3 contains 12 residues. The germline V gene has CDR1 WSHSY and CDR2 SAAADI. V shed 8 bases and J shed 7 bases, with 15 bases lying between them. Out of around 10 ml of fresh peripheral blood, PBMCs were obtained. The chain recombines TRBV10-2 with TRBJ2-7; perhaps TRBD2 as D (6 bases). Sequencing used peripheral blood. This clonotype originated in an adult man with Graves' ophthalmopathy. The CDR3 region is CASRETSGEQYF. The DNA for the CDR3 is TGCGCCAGCCGGGAGACGAGTGGGGAGCAGTACTTC.